This is a list of T cell receptor beta chains from one sample in a study of T cell changes during pregnancy in multiple sclerosis. Data came from immunoSEQ multiplex PCR; TCRdb stores just in-frame clones and leaves some out. The table shows 45,000 to 55,000 clones, with over 80% occurring only once. Specimen: CD4+ T cells from peripheral blood mononuclear cells, collected after pregnancy. All receptors come from a female donor in good health, enrolled as a control in a pregnancy study. Each CDR3 is given with its conserved first and last residue. Each record gives: CDR3 protein, CDR3 DNA, clone size, V gene, J gene, D gene. D genes are given only for firm matches. Clone size, where shown, is once, few, many, or a class for clones that have expanded.

CDR3aa: CASSHEPGTGEVKLFF
CDR3nt: TGCGCCAGCAGCCATGAACCCGGGACTGGGGAGGTGAAACTGTTTTTT
abundance: NA
v_gene: TRBV4-3
j_gene: TRBJ1-4
d_gene: NA

CDR3aa: CSVKDSLGYF
CDR3nt: TGCAGCGTTAAGGACAGCCTAGGGTACTTC
abundance: NA
v_gene: TRBV29-1
j_gene: TRBJ2-4
d_gene: NA

CDR3aa: CASSIGDISTDTQYF
CDR3nt: TGCGCCAGCAGCATCGGGGACATTAGCACAGATACGCAGTATTTT
abundance: once
v_gene: TRBV5-1
j_gene: TRBJ2-3
d_gene: NA

CDR3aa: CASSKGGQLGLYGYTF
CDR3nt: TGTGCCAGCAGCAAAGGGGGACAGCTAGGACTCTATGGCTACACCTTC
abundance: NA
v_gene: TRBV21-1
j_gene: TRBJ1-2
d_gene: NA

CDR3aa: CAWRSISSRPHTGTDTQYF
CDR3nt: TGTGCCTGGAGAAGTATAAGTTCTAGACCACATACGGGCACAGATACGCAGTATTTT
abundance: NA
v_gene: TRBV30
j_gene: TRBJ2-3
d_gene: NA

CDR3aa: CASSLTGDYEQYF
CDR3nt: TGTGCCAGCAGCTTAACCGGGGACTACGAGCAGTACTTC
abundance: once
v_gene: TRBV7-3
j_gene: TRBJ2-7
d_gene: NA

CDR3aa: CASSSKTVTYEQYF
CDR3nt: TGTGCCAGCAGCTCAAAGACAGTAACCTACGAGCAGTACTTC
abundance: NA
v_gene: TRBV7-2
j_gene: TRBJ2-7
d_gene: NA

CDR3aa: CASSSRGGGATDTQYF
CDR3nt: TGTGCCAGCAGCTCCCGCGGTGGGGGGGCCACAGATACGCAGTATTTT
abundance: NA
v_gene: TRBV5-8
j_gene: TRBJ2-3
d_gene: NA

CDR3aa: CASTKGQIYGYTF
CDR3nt: TGTGCCAGCACCAAGGGACAGATCTATGGCTACACCTTC
abundance: NA
v_gene: TRBV6-5
j_gene: TRBJ1-2
d_gene: TRBD1

CDR3aa: CANIDFRDSASYEQYF
CDR3nt: TGTGCCAACATTGACTTCCGGGACAGTGCCTCCTACGAGCAGTACTTC
abundance: once
v_gene: TRBV21-1
j_gene: TRBJ2-7
d_gene: NA

CDR3aa: CASSIRRYGSYGYTF
CDR3nt: TGTGCCAGTAGTATTCGAAGATATGGGAGCTATGGCTACACCTTC
abundance: NA
v_gene: TRBV19
j_gene: TRBJ1-2
d_gene: NA

CDR3aa: CASRSSGVYNEQFF
CDR3nt: TGTGCCAGTAGAAGTAGCGGGGTCTACAATGAGCAGTTCTTC
abundance: NA
v_gene: TRBV19
j_gene: TRBJ2-1
d_gene: TRBD2

CDR3aa: CASSLARLAGGLDEQFF
CDR3nt: TGCGCCAGCAGCTTGGCGAGACTAGCGGGGGGGCTCGATGAGCAGTTCTTC
abundance: NA
v_gene: TRBV5-1
j_gene: TRBJ2-1
d_gene: TRBD2

CDR3aa: CASRSDYNEQFF
CDR3nt: TGTGCCTCGAGGAGCGACTACAATGAGCAGTTCTTC
abundance: NA
v_gene: TRBV6-1
j_gene: TRBJ2-1
d_gene: NA

CDR3aa: CASSPLGKGGNQPQHF
CDR3nt: TGTGCCAGCAGTCCTCTCGGGAAGGGTGGCAATCAGCCCCAGCATTTT
abundance: NA
v_gene: TRBV28
j_gene: TRBJ1-5
d_gene: NA

CDR3aa: CASSPPLGQPQHF
CDR3nt: TGTGCCAGCTCACCACCGCTAGGCCAGCCCCAGCATTTT
abundance: NA
v_gene: TRBV18
j_gene: TRBJ1-5
d_gene: NA

CDR3aa: CAWSSGTQNQPQHF
CDR3nt: TGTGCCTGGAGTTCGGGGACACAAAATCAGCCCCAGCATTTT
abundance: NA
v_gene: TRBV30
j_gene: TRBJ1-5
d_gene: NA

CDR3aa: CSAGTGGENSPLHF
CDR3nt: TGCAGCGCCGGGACAGGGGGCGAGAATTCACCCCTCCACTTT
abundance: NA
v_gene: TRBV29-1
j_gene: TRBJ1-6
d_gene: TRBD1

CDR3aa: CASSLSRTEGLYF
CDR3nt: TGTGCCAGCAGCTTATCAAGGACAGAGGGCTTGTACTTC
abundance: NA
v_gene: TRBV11-3
j_gene: TRBJ2-7
d_gene: NA

CDR3aa: CASSRSWATEAFF
CDR3nt: TGTGCCAGTAGTAGATCTTGGGCCACTGAAGCTTTCTTT
abundance: NA
v_gene: TRBV19
j_gene: TRBJ1-1
d_gene: NA